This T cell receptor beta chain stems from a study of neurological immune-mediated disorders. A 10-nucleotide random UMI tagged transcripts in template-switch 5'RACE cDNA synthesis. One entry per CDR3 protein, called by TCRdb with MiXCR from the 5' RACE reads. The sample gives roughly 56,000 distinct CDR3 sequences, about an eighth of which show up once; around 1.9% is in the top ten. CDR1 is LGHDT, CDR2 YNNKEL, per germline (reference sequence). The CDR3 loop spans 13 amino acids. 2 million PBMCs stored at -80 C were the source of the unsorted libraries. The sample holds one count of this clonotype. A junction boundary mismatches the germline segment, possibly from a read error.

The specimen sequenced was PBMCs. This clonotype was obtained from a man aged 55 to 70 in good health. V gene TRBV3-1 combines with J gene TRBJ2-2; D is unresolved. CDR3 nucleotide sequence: TGTGCCTGCAGCCATGGATTCGTCGGGGAGCTGTTTTTT. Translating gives CACSHGFVGELFF.